This T cell receptor beta chain originates from a study of naive and memory T cell subsets. Study-level findings and limits: Findings for naive and memory subsets could not be checked against ground truth. TCR abundance followed a power law differing between naive and memory subsets. Diversity fell and Gini index rose from naive through CM, EM, EMRA.

In germline, CDR1 is SEHNR, CDR2 FQNEAQ (reference sequence). V was pared by 1 base and J by 5 bases, with 18 bases between. This CDR3 has 16 residues. The beta constant-region primer was an equimolar mix of two oligonucleotides covering TRBC1 and TRBC2. A 12-nucleotide UMI and the SP2 primer were added to the cDNA 3' end by oligonucleotide ligation. Using its own MiXCR run on the UMI-ligation and nested PCR reads, TCRdb lists one record per CDR3 protein. The sample lists some 28,000 distinct CDR3 sequences; approximately 12% were seen once. About this clonotype: Its specificity is not known.

This rearrangement joins TRBV7-9 to TRBJ2-7, with D possibly being TRBD2 (6 bases). This TCR was recovered from a human donor in good health. Sequencing was performed on effector memory CD4+ T cells from blood. Subset of the sample: effector memory, CD45RA- CD27-. The CDR3 reads CASSLVPGEIIDEQYF. Written as DNA, the CDR3 is TGTGCCAGCAGCTTAGTGCCGGGAGAAATCATCGACGAGCAGTACTTC.